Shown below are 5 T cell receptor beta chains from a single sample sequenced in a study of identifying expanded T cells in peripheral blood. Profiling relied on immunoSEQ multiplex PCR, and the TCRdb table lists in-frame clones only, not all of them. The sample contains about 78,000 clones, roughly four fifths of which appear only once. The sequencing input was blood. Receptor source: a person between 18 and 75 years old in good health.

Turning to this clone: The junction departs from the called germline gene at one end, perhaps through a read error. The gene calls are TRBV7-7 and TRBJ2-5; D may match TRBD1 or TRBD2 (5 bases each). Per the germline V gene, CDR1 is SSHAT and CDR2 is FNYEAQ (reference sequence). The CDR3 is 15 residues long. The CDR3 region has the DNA TGTGCTAGCAGCTTAGACACCGGGACCGGAGAGACCCAGTACTTC. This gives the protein CASSLDTGTGETQYF.

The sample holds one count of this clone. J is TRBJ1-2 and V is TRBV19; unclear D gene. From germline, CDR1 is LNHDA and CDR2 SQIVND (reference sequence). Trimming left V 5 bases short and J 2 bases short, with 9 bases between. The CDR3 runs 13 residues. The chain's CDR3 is CASSREINYGYTF. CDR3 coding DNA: TGTGCCAGTAGTCGGGAGATAAACTATGGCTACACCTTC.

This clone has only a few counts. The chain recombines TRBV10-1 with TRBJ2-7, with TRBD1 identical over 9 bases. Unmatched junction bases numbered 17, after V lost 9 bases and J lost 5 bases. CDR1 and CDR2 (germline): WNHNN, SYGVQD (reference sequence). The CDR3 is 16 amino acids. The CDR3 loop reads CASTIIRDRAWHEQYF. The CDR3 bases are TGCGCCAGTACTATTATCCGGGACAGGGCCTGGCACGAGCAGTACTTC.

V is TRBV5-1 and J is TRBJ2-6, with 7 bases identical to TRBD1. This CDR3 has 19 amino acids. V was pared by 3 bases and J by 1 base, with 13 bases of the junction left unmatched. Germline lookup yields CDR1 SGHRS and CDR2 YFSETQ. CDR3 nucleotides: TGCGCCAGCAGCTCCAAAGGGGGCGTTATAAGTTCTGGGGCCAACGTCCTGACTTTC. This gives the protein CASSSKGGVISSGANVLTF.

CDR3 residues: CASSLDPGLAVYEQYF. The CDR3 DNA reads TGTGCCAGCAGTTTGGATCCGGGACTAGCGGTCTACGAGCAGTACTTC. This chain links TRBV28 with TRBJ2-7, with 11 bases aligning to TRBD2. Germline assignment: CDR1 MDHEN and CDR2 SYDVKM. This CDR3 has 16 residues. After removal of 3 bases from V and 3 bases from J, the junction contained 7 bases not matched to a gene.